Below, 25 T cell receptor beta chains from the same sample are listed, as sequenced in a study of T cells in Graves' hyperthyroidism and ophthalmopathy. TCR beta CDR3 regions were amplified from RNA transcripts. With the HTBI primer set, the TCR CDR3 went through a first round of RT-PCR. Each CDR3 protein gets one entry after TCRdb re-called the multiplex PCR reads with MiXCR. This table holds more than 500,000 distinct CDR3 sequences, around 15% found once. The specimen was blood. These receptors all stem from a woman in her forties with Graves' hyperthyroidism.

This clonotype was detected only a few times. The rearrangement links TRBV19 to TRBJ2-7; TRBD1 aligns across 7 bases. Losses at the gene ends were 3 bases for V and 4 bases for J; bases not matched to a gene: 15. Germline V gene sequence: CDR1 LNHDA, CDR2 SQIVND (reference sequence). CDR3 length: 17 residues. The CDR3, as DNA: TGTGCCAGTAGTATCACATTTTCCAACCGGGACAGTTACGAGCAGTACTTC. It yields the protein CASSITFSNRDSYEQYF. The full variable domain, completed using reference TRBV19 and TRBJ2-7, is DGGITQSPKYLFRKEGQNVTLSCEQNLNHDAMYWYRQDPGQGLRLIYYSQIVNDFQKGDIAEGYSVSREKKESFPLTVTSAQKNPTAFYLCASSITFSNRDSYEQYFGPGTRLTVT.

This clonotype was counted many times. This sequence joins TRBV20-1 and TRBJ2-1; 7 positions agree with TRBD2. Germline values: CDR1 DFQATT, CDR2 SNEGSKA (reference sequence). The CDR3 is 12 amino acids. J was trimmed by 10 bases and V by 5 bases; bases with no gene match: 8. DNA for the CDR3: TGCAGTGCTTCCCGACTGGGGGGGGAGCAGTTCTTC. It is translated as CSASRLGGEQFF.

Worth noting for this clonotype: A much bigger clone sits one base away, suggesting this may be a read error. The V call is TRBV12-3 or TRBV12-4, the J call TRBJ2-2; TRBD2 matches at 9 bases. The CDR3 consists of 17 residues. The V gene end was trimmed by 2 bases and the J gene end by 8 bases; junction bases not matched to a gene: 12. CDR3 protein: CASSLSRGGRARGELFF. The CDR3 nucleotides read TGTGCCAGCAGTTTATCCCGGGGCGGGAGGGCCAGGGGGGAGCTGTTTTTT.

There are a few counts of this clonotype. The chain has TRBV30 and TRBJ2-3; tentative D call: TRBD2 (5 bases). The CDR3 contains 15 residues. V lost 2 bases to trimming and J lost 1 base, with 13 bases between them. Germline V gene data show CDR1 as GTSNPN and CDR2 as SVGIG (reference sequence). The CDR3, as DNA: TGTGCCTGGAGTAATTTGGAGGTCCGCACAGATACGCAGTATTTT. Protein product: CAWSNLEVRTDTQYF.

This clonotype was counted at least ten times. CDR3 nucleotides: TGTGCCAGCTCACCATTGACTAGCGGGACGAACTCCTACGAGCAGTACTTC. Translating gives CASSPLTSGTNSYEQYF. The chain has TRBV18 and TRBJ2-7; 11 positions match TRBD2. The CDR3 runs 17 residues. The V gene's germline CDR1 is KGHSH and CDR2 LQKENI. V lost 2 bases, J lost 0 bases, and 6 bases stayed unmatched.

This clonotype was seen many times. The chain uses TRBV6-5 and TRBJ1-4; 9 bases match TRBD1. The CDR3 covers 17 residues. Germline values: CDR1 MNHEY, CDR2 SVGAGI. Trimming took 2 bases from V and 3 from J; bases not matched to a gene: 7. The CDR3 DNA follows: TGTGCCAGCAGTTACAGCCCCGGGACAGGGTCTAATGAAAAACTGTTTTTT. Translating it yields CASSYSPGTGSNEKLFF.

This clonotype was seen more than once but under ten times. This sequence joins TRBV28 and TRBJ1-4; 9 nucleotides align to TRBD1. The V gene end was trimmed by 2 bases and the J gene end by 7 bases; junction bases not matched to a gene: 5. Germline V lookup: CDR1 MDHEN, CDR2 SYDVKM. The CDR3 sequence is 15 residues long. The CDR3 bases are TGTGCCAGCAGTTTAGCGGGACAGGGAGGTGAAAAACTGTTTTTT. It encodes CASSLAGQGGEKLFF.

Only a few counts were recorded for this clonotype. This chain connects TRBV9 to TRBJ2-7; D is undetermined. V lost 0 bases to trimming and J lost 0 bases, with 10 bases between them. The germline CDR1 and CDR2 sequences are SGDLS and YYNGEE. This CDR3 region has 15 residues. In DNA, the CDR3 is TGTGCCAGCAGCGTAGATGGAGATAGCTCCTACGAGCAGTACTTC. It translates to CASSVDGDSSYEQYF.

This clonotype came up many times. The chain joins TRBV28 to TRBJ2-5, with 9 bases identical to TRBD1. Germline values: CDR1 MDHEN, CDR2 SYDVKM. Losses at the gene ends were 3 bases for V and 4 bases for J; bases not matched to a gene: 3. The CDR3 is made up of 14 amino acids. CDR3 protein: CASSLSGQGETQYF. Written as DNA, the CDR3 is TGTGCCAGCAGTTTGTCGGGACAGGGAGAGACCCAGTACTTC.

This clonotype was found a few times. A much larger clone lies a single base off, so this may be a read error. CDR3 loop: CASSGDYNEQFF. CDR3 in DNA: TGTGCCAGCAGTGGGGACTACAATGAGCAGTTCTTC. This rearrangement joins TRBV2 to TRBJ2-1; D unresolved. Trimming cost V 4 bases and J 3 bases, with 4 bases left between them. This CDR3 region has 12 residues. Germline CDR1 reads SNHLY; CDR2 reads FYNNEI.

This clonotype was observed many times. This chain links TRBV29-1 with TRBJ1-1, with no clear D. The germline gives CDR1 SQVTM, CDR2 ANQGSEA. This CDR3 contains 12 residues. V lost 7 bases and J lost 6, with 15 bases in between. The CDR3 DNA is TGCAGCGCCGTTCCGCCGCAAGCTGAAGCTTTCTTT. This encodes CSAVPPQAEAFF.

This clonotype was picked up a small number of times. The chain's CDR3 is CASSQDLSYGYTF. CDR3 DNA: TGTGCCAGCAGCCAAGATCTGAGCTATGGCTACACCTTC. This chain connects TRBV3-1 to TRBJ1-2; unclear D gene. Germline V CDR1 and CDR2: LGHDT, YNNKEL (reference sequence). The CDR3 is 13 residues long. The V gene lost 0 bases and the J gene lost 4 bases, with 6 bases spanning the gap.

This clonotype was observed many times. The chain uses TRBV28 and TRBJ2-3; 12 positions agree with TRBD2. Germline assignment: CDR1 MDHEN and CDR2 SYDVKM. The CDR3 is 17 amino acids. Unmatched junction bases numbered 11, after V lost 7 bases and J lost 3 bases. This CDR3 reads CASNLAGGLGKTDTQYF. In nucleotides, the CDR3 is TGTGCCAGCAATCTAGCGGGAGGGCTCGGGAAAACAGATACGCAGTATTTT.

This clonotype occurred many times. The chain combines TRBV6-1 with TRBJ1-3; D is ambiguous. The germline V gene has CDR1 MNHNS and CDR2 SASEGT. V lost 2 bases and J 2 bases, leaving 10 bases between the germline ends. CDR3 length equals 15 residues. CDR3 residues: CASSENGGAGNTIYF. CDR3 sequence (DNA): TGTGCCAGCAGTGAAAACGGCGGGGCTGGAAACACCATATATTTT.

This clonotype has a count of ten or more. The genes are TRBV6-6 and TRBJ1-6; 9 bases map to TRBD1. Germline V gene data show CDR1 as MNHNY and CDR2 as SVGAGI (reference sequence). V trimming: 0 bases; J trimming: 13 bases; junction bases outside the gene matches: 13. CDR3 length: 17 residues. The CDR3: CASSYSTPGQGSAPLHF. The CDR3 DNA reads TGTGCCAGCAGTTACTCAACTCCGGGACAGGGCTCCGCTCCCCTCCACTTT.

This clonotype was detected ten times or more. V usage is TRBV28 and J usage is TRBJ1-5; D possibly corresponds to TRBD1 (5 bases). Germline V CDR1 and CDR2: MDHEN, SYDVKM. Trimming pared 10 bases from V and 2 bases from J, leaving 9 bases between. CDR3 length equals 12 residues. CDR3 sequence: CAIEQGNQPQHF. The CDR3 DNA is TGTGCCATCGAACAGGGCAATCAGCCCCAGCATTTT.

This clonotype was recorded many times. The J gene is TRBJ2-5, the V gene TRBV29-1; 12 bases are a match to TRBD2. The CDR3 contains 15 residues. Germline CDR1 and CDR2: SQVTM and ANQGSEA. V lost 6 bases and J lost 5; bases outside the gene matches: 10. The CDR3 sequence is CSVRLAGEVAETQYF. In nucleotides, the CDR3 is TGCAGCGTCCGACTAGCGGGAGAGGTTGCTGAGACCCAGTACTTC.

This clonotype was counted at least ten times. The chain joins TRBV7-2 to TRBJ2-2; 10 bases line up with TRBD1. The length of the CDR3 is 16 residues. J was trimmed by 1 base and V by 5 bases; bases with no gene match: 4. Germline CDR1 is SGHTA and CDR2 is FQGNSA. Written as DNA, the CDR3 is TGTGCCAGCAGCCCGGGACAGGGGATGAACACCGGGGAGCTGTTTTTT. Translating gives CASSPGQGMNTGELFF.

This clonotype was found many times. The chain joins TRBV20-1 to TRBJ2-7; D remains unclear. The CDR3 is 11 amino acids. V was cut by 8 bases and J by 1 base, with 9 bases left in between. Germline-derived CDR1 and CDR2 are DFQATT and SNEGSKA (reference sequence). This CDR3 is CSPKQSYEQYF. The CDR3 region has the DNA TGCAGTCCTAAACAGTCCTACGAGCAGTACTTC.

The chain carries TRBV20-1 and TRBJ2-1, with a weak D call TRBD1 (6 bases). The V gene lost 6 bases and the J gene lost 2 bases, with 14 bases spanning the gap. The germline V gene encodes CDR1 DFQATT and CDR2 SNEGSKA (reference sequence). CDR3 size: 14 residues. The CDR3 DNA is TGCAGTGCGGACACCGGGACAACCTACAATGAGCAGTTCTTC. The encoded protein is CSADTGTTYNEQFF.

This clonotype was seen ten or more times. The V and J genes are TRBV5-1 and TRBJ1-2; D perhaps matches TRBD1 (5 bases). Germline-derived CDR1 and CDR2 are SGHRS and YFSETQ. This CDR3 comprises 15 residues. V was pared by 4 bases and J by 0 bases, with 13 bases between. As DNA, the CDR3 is TGCGCCAGCAGCGTAGACTCCAGGGCTAACTATGGCTACACCTTC. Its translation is CASSVDSRANYGYTF. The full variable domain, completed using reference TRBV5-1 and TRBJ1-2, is KAGVTQTPRYLIKTRGQQVTLSCSPISGHRSVSWYQQTPGQGLQFLFEYFSETQRNKGNFPGRFSGRQFSNSRSEMNVSTLELGDSALYLCASSVDSRANYGYTFGSGTRLTVV.

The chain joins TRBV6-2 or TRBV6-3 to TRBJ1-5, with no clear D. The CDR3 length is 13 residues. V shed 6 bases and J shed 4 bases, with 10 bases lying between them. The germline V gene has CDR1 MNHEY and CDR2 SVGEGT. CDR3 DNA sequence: TGTGCCAGCAGCGACCCACCGAATCAGCCCCAGCATTTT. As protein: CASSDPPNQPQHF.

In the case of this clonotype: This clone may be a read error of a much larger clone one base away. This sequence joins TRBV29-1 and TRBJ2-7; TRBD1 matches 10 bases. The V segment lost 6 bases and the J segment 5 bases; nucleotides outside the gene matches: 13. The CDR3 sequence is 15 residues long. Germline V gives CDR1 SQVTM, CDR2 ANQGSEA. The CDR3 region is CSVSTGGTGVNEQYF. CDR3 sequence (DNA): TGCAGCGTATCCACCGGTGGGACAGGGGTCAACGAGCAGTACTTC.

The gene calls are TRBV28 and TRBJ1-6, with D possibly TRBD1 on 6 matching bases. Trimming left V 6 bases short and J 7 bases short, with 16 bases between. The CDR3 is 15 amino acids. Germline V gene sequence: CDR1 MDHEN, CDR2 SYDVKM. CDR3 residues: CASRRQAKQNSPLHF. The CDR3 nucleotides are TGTGCCAGCAGGAGACAGGCTAAGCAGAATTCACCCCTCCACTTT.

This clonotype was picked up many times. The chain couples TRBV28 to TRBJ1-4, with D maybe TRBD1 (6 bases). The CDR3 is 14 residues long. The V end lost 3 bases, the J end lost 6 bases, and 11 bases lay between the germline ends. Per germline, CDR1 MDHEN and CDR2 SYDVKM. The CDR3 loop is CASSFGQGYEKLFF. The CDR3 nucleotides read TGTGCCAGCAGTTTCGGCCAGGGGTATGAAAAACTGTTTTTT.